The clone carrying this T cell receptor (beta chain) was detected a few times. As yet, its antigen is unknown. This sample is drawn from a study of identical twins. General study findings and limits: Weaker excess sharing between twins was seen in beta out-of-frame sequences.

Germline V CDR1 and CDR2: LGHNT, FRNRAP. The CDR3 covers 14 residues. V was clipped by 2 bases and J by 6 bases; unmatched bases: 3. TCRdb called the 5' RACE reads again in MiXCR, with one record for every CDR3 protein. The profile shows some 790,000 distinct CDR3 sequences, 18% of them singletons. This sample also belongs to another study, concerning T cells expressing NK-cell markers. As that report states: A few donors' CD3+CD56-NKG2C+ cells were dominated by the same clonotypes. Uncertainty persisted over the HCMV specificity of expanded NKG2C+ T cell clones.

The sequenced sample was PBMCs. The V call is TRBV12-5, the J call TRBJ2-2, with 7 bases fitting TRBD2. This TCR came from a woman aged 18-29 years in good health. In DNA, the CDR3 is TGTGCTAGTGGTTTGATGAGCGGGGCCGGGGAGCTGTTTTTT. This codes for CASGLMSGAGELFF.